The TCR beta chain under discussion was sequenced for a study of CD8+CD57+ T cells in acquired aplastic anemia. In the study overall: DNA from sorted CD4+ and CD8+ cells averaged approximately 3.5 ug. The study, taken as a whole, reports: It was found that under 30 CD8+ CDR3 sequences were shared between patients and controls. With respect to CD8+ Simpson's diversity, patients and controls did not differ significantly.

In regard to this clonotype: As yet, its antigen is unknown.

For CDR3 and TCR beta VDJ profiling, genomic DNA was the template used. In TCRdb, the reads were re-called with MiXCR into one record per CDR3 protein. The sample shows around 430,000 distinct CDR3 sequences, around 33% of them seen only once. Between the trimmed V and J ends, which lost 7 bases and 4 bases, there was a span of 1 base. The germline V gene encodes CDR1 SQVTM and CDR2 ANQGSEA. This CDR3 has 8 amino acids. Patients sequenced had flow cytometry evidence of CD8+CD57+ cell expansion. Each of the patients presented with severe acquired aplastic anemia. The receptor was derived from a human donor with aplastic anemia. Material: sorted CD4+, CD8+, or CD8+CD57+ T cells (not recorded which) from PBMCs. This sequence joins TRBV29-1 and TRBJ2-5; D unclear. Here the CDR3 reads CSGETQYF. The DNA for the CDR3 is TGCAGCGGAGAGACCCAGTACTTC. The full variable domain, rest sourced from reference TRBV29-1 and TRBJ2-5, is SAVISQKPSRDICQRGTSLTIQCQVDSQVTMMFWYRQQPGQSLTLIATANQGSEATYESGFVIDKFPISRPNLTFSTLTVSNMSPEDSSIYLCSGETQYFGPGTRLLVL.